This T cell receptor beta chain was sequenced for a study of molecular identifiers for immune sequencing clone quantification (dated by TCRdb to the late 2010s). Regarding the research as a whole: In a replicate experiment, RNA from roughly 18,000 or 92,000 naive CD8 T cells was split into five aliquots, four of which were sequenced. CD8 T cells were used in a methods study to benchmark molecular-identifier clustering-based TCR repertoire sequencing (MIDCIRS) and TCR RNA copy counting. Beyond this particular receptor, the publication reports: When barcode sub-clustering was omitted, TCR diversity was inflated by chimeric consensus sequences, with chimeras reaching as high as 47%. In CMV-specific effector cells, over 98% of molecules were held by clones above 20 RNA copies, whereas under 1% of molecules were held by such clones in naive cells. The naive libraries included spiked-in Jurkat TCR RNA (roughly eleven copies' worth), and this Jurkat TCR RNA is not part of the donor repertoire. The sizes of highly expanded clones could end up underestimated when identical TCR molecules share a barcode. Approximately 2.7 recovered TCR RNA copies per cell were obtained by modeling, versus about 10 by digital PCR, implying a capture efficiency of roughly 32%. Spiked-in Jurkat TCR RNA equivalent to a single cell was reported to be detectable even among more than 900,000 naive CD8 T cells.

Comment on this clonotype: What antigen it recognizes has not been identified. At one end the junction does not follow the germline gene, possibly because of a read error.

Library method: PCR. The instrument given in TCRdb is Illumina HiSeq 4000. Bulk TCR libraries were prepared as previously described, using TCR primers listed in Table S5. Purification of total RNA was performed with the Qiagen AllPrep DNA/RNA kit. Before any analysis, reads coming from multiple sequencing runs of the same library were combined into one pool. Processing in the source paper ran as follows. Reads were retained only if the reads had an exact TCR constant sequence, and the retained reads were trimmed to 150 nt and grouped according to their 12-nt molecular barcodes. Reads in each barcode group were sub-clustered using a 15% Levenshtein threshold, and a quality-weighted consensus sequence was built for each RNA molecule. Non-functional sequences were removed, as were lower-count sequences one edit away from another. On the basis of fitting two negative binomial distributions, barcode sub-clusters with fewer than 20% of the maximum read count were discarded. The public reads were reanalyzed by TCRdb: fastp trimming at Q25, MiXCR alignment, in-frame beta chains only. Each record represents a unique CDR3 protein, reported with the most common genes and DNA among its rows. These V and J calls originate from TCRdb's pipeline instead of the authors' own analysis. This sample gives fewer than 350,000 distinct CDR3 sequences in total; about 21% of them show up just once. The top ten constitute 0.7% to 0.9% of the sample.

Taken from cysteine to phenylalanine, the CDR3 has 16 residues. Only the CDR3 portion is preserved as DNA: 48 bases, with reading frame beginning at the first base. The germline V gene (reference sequence) yields MNHEY for CDR1 and SMNVEV for CDR2. Libraries of naive CD8 T cells were built from around 20,000 to 1,000,000 sorted cells, with 10%, 30% or 50% of the purified RNA used. Naive CD8 T cells were FACS-sorted as CD8+CD4-CCR7+CD45RA+ on a BD FACSAria II into RLT Plus buffer. To test detection sensitivity, Jurkat RNA equivalent to ten TCR copies was spiked into samples of roughly 18,000-1,000,000 naive CD8 T cells. Enrichment of CD8 T cells was performed with RosetteSep CD8+ T Cell Enrichment Cocktail and Ficoll-Paque, after which ACK red cell lysis was carried out.

The sequenced sample was naive CD8+ T cells from blood, with Jurkat cell RNA spiked in. Explained via the paper, the cell subset or site label denotes: FACS-sorted CD8+CD4-CCR7+CD45RA+ naive T cells. The clonotype was recovered from a human donor in good health. Some libraries in this study had Jurkat cell RNA spiked in. The V gene is TRBV27 and the J gene is TRBJ2-2; TRBD2 aligns with 9 central bases. The DNA is TGTGCCAGCAATTTATTGCGGGAGGGGTACACCGGGGAGCTGTTTTTT. This is translated as CASNLLREGYTGELFF.